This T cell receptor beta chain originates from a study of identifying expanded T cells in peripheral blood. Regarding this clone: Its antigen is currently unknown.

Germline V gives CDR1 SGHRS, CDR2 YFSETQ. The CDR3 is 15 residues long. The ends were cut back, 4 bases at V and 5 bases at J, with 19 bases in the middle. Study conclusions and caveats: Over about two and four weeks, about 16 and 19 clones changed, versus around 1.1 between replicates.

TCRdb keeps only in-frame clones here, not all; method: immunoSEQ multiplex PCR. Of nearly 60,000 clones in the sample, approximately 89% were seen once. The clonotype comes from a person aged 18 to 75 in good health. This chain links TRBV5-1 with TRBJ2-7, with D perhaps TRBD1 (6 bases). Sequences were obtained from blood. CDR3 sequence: CASSPTQGFGNEQYF. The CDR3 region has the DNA TGCGCCAGCAGCCCGACACAGGGATTCGGGAACGAGCAGTACTTC.